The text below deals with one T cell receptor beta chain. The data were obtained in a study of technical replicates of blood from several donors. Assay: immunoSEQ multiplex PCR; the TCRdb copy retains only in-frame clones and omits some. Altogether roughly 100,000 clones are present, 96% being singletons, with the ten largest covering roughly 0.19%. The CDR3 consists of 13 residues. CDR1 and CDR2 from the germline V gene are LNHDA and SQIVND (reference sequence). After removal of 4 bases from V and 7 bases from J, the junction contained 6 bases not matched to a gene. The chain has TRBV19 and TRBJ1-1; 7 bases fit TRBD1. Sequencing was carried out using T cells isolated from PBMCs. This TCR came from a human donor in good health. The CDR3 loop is CASSTIRDSEAFF. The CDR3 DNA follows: TGTGCCAGTAGTACGATTAGGGACAGTGAAGCTTTCTTT.